These 27 T cell receptor beta chains share one sample of origin, sequenced in a study of cytomegalovirus exposure and HLA in healthy donors. The study ran its PCR with 60 Vbeta and 13 Jbeta primers. Measured with immunoSEQ multiplex PCR; TCRdb has only the in-frame clones, and not every one. The sample lists some 180,000 clones, around 73% occurring once. Input material: PBMCs. The source of these receptors is a woman between 18 and 29 years old in good health and CMV-seropositive.

This clone has only one observation. The genes are TRBV18 and TRBJ2-7; perhaps TRBD2 as D (6 bases). CDR3 length equals 14 residues. Germline CDR1 is KGHSH and CDR2 is LQKENI. Trimming cost V 3 bases and J 7 bases, with 16 bases left between them. The CDR3 is CASSPGTPPGEQYF. CDR3 nucleotide sequence: TGTGCCAGCTCACCCGGGACTCCCCCCGGGGAGCAGTACTTC. The full variable domain, with the rest looked up from reference TRBV18 and TRBJ2-7, is NAGVMQNPRHLVRRRGQEARLRCSPMKGHSHVYWYRQLPEEGLKFMVYLQKENIIDESGMPKERFSAEFPKEGPSILRIQQVVRGDSAAYFCASSPGTPPGEQYFGPGTRLTVT.

The CDR3 reads CASRGDSNEQFF. CDR3 nucleotides: TGCGCCAGCAGGGGGGACAGCAATGAGCAGTTCTTC. The chain has TRBV10-2 and TRBJ2-1, with 7 nucleotides matching TRBD1. CDR3 length: 12 residues. V gave up 6 bases and J gave up 6 bases; unmatched junction bases: 2. Germline V gene lookup returns CDR1 WSHSY and CDR2 SAAADI.

The genes are TRBV6-5 and TRBJ2-5; the D gene is possibly TRBD2 (7 bases). Per the germline V gene, CDR1 is MNHEY and CDR2 is SVGAGI. V lost 4 bases, J lost 5 bases, and 11 bases lay in between. There are 13 residues in the CDR3. The chain's CDR3 is CASSWGRGETQYF. CDR3 bases: TGTGCCAGCAGTTGGGGGCGGGGGGAGACCCAGTACTTC.

The V and J genes are TRBV2 and TRBJ2-3; 7 positions match TRBD2. This CDR3 region has 14 residues. Unmatched junction bases numbered 6, after V lost 8 bases and J lost 1 base. CDR1 and CDR2 (germline): SNHLY, FYNNEI. The DNA of the CDR3 is TGTGCCAGCCAGGTGAGCGGGGGCACAGATACGCAGTATTTT. Amino acids: CASQVSGGTDTQYF.

This clone was counted between two and nine times. V is TRBV5-8 and J is TRBJ2-3, with 7 bases aligning to TRBD2. CDR1 is SGHTS, CDR2 YDEGEE, per germline. The trim removed 2 bases at V and 0 bases at J, leaving 18 bases unmatched. This CDR3 has 20 residues. The CDR3 region has the DNA TGTGCCAGCAGCTTTCGCACCATGAGGATATTAGCGGGCAGCACAGATACGCAGTATTTT. The encoded protein is CASSFRTMRILAGSTDTQYF.

The genes are TRBV13 and TRBJ2-3, with TRBD2 matching over 13 bases. The germline CDR1 and CDR2 sequences are PRHDT and FYEKMQ (reference sequence). The CDR3 is 17 amino acids. V dropped 1 base and J dropped 0; count of bases not matched to a gene: 1. The CDR3 sequence is CASSLELAGGSTDTQYF. The CDR3 DNA follows: TGTGCCAGCAGCTTAGAACTAGCGGGGGGGAGCACAGATACGCAGTATTTT.

This clone occurred once. The genes are TRBV4-3 and TRBJ2-2; D remains ambiguous. The CDR3 spans 14 residues. Per germline, CDR1 LGHNA and CDR2 YSLEER. V lost 1 base and J lost 5, with 8 bases in between. The CDR3 DNA follows: TGCGCCAGCAGCCAAGGACTGTTAACCGGGGAGCTGTTTTTT. This translates into CASSQGLLTGELFF.

CDR3 amino acids: CASSARAGNSGNTIYF. CDR3 coding DNA: TGTGCCAGTAGTGCCCGGGCAGGGAACTCTGGAAACACCATATATTTT. V usage is TRBV19 and J usage is TRBJ1-3; maybe TRBD1 (5 bases). Germline assignment: CDR1 LNHDA and CDR2 SQIVND (reference sequence). This CDR3 contains 16 residues. V lost 5 bases and J 0 bases, leaving 14 bases between the germline ends.

The chain carries TRBV5-8 and TRBJ1-2; the match to TRBD1 covers 8 bases. The CDR3 totals 13 residues. Germline V CDR1 and CDR2: SGHTS, YDEGEE. Losses at the gene ends were 4 bases for V and 10 bases for J; bases not matched to a gene: 9. The CDR3 sequence is CASSPGQVGDYTF. CDR3 DNA: TGTGCCAGCAGCCCGGGACAGGTCGGAGACTACACCTTC.

The V call is TRBV7-2, the J call TRBJ2-5, with TRBD2 matching 8 bases. CDR1 and CDR2 from the germline V gene are SGHTA and FQGNSA. The CDR3 sequence is 15 residues long. V lost 3 bases and J lost 4; bases outside the gene matches: 7. The chain's CDR3 is CASSFQAGARETQYF. CDR3 in DNA: TGTGCCAGCAGCTTTCAAGCGGGGGCGAGAGAGACCCAGTACTTC.

The CDR3: CASSQDPQGALETQYF. In DNA, the CDR3 is TGCGCCAGCAGCCAAGATCCGCAGGGGGCTCTGGAGACCCAGTACTTC. The chain links TRBV4-3 to TRBJ2-5; 8 nucleotides line up with TRBD1. CDR1 and CDR2 from the germline V gene are LGHNA and YSLEER. V dropped 0 bases and J dropped 5; count of bases not matched to a gene: 8. The CDR3 totals 16 residues.

The chain links TRBV7-9 to TRBJ1-6, with 7 bases matching TRBD1. Unmatched junction bases numbered 2, after V lost 6 bases and J lost 0 bases. The CDR3 extends over 15 amino acids. In germline, CDR1 is SEHNR, CDR2 FQNEAQ (reference sequence). The CDR3 region is CASRRDSSYNSPLHF. The DNA of the CDR3 is TGTGCCAGCAGACGGGACAGCTCCTATAATTCACCCCTCCACTTT.

The gene calls are TRBV11-3 and TRBJ2-7, with D hard to call. CDR3 length: 12 amino acids. The germline gives CDR1 SGHNT, CDR2 YENEEA. V lost 5 bases to trimming and J lost 1 base, with 6 bases between them. The CDR3 reads CASSAGSYEQYF. CDR3 nucleotide sequence: TGTGCCAGCAGCGCAGGATCCTACGAGCAGTACTTC.

The chain joins TRBV18 to TRBJ1-1; a possible D gene is TRBD1 (6 bases). CDR1 and CDR2 from the germline V gene are KGHSH and LQKENI. The CDR3 totals 16 residues. V lost 2 bases and J lost 3, with 16 bases in between. The CDR3 region is CASSPVVRGADTEAFF. CDR3 nucleotides: TGTGCCAGCTCACCAGTCGTCAGGGGCGCGGACACTGAAGCTTTCTTT.

The J gene is TRBJ1-1, the V gene TRBV29-1, with 8 bases that match TRBD1. The CDR3 is 16 amino acids. Germline CDR1 and CDR2: SQVTM and ANQGSEA. V was pared by 4 bases and J by 3 bases, with 13 bases of the junction left unmatched. This CDR3 is CSVGSPETGVYTEAFF. CDR3 nucleotide sequence: TGCAGCGTTGGAAGCCCGGAGACAGGGGTTTACACTGAAGCTTTCTTT.

The V and J genes are TRBV4-1 and TRBJ1-4, with D maybe TRBD1 (6 bases). Germline assignment: CDR1 MGHRA and CDR2 YSYEKL. The CDR3 has 16 residues. Between the trimmed V and J ends, which lost 0 bases and 5 bases, there was a span of 13 bases. This chain's CDR3 is CASSQDPSQGNEKLFF. CDR3 nucleotides: TGCGCCAGCAGCCAAGATCCGAGTCAGGGGAATGAAAAACTGTTTTTT.

This chain uses TRBV9 with TRBJ1-4, with 7 bases aligning to TRBD1. The CDR3 has 15 amino acids. Germline V lookup: CDR1 SGDLS, CDR2 YYNGEE. J lost 6 bases, V lost 2 bases, and 7 bases had no gene match. The CDR3 loop is CASSVTGVDHEKLFF. CDR3 DNA sequence: TGTGCCAGCAGCGTTACAGGGGTAGACCATGAAAAACTGTTTTTT.

The rearrangement joins TRBV27 to TRBJ2-7; D possibly corresponds to TRBD1 (6 bases). V was pared by 6 bases and J by 3 bases, with 12 bases between. CDR1 and CDR2 from the germline V gene are MNHEY and SMNVEV (reference sequence). CDR3 length equals 13 residues. Written as DNA, the CDR3 is TGTGCCAGCAGCGACAGGAACGACTACGAGCAGTACTTC. As protein: CASSDRNDYEQYF.

V gene TRBV30 combines with J gene TRBJ2-5, with TRBD2 as a possible D gene (8 bases). Looked up from germline, CDR1 is GTSNPN and CDR2 is SVGIG (reference sequence). The CDR3 loop spans 15 amino acids. Trimming took 3 bases from V and 7 from J, leaving 21 bases between them. The CDR3 DNA follows: TGTGCCTGGAGCCTTAGCGGGGCCTACAGGGGGACCCAGTACTTC. Protein: CAWSLSGAYRGTQYF.

This clone was observed a handful of times. This chain uses TRBV5-1 with TRBJ1-1; TRBD1 matches at 12 bases. V lost 4 bases to trimming and J lost 3 bases; unmatched junction nucleotides: 4. Germline CDR1 and CDR2: SGHRS and YFSETQ. CDR3 length: 15 residues. The CDR3 reads CASSRGQGADTEAFF. In DNA form, the CDR3 reads TGCGCCAGCAGCAGGGGACAGGGGGCGGACACTGAAGCTTTCTTT.

This chain uses TRBV19 with TRBJ2-1, with 14 bases aligning to TRBD2. The CDR3 loop spans 21 amino acids. Unmatched junction bases numbered 23, after V lost 6 bases and J lost 7 bases. Germline CDR1 is LNHDA and CDR2 is SQIVND (reference sequence). The CDR3 loop is CASRPQWVRPGLAGGDNEQFF. The CDR3 DNA follows: TGTGCCAGTAGGCCACAATGGGTTCGTCCCGGACTAGCGGGGGGTGATAATGAGCAGTTCTTC. The entire variable domain, with the rest obtained from reference TRBV19 and TRBJ2-1, is as follows: DGGITQSPKYLFRKEGQNVTLSCEQNLNHDAMYWYRQDPGQGLRLIYYSQIVNDFQKGDIAEGYSVSREKKESFPLTVTSAQKNPTAFYLCASRPQWVRPGLAGGDNEQFFGPGTRLTVL.

This CDR3 reads CASSRDLQGANVLTF. The CDR3 bases are TGTGCCAGCAGCCGAGATTTGCAGGGGGCCAACGTCCTGACTTTC. V and J are TRBV14 and TRBJ2-6; D ambiguous. The CDR3 length is 15 residues. Germline CDR1 SGHDN, CDR2 FVKESK. Trimming removed 4 bases at V and 4 bases at J, with 11 bases between.

The chain couples TRBV6-4 to TRBJ1-2; D is undetermined. Looked up from germline, CDR1 is MRHNA and CDR2 is SNTAGT. V was cut by 10 bases and J by 10 bases, with 22 bases left in between. The CDR3 runs to 13 residues. In DNA form, the CDR3 reads TGTGCCAATAAACTGGTTCCCGAAGAGGACTACACCTTC. Translation: CANKLVPEEDYTF.

The gene calls are TRBV10-3 and TRBJ2-5; TRBD2 matches at 9 bases. V trimming: 7 bases; J trimming: 1 base; junction bases outside the gene matches: 7. The length of the CDR3 is 15 residues. Germline V gene lookup returns CDR1 ENHRY and CDR2 SYGVKD. The CDR3 DNA reads as TGTGCCATCAAAAGTAGCGGGGGCTCCCAAGAGACCCAGTACTTC. Translating gives CAIKSSGGSQETQYF.

This clone is a singleton in its sample. The genes are TRBV7-2 and TRBJ1-3; 12 nucleotides match TRBD1. V lost 0 bases and J lost 4; bases outside the gene matches: 7. Germline-derived CDR1 and CDR2 are SGHTA and FQGNSA. CDR3 length: 18 residues. The CDR3 loop reads CASSLAMGQGASGNTIYF. The CDR3 DNA reads as TGTGCCAGCAGCTTAGCCATGGGACAGGGGGCGTCAGGAAACACCATATATTTT. The whole variable domain, filled in from reference TRBV7-2 and TRBJ1-3, reads GAGVSQSPSNKVTEKGKDVELRCDPISGHTALYWYRQSLGQGLEFLIYFQGNSAPDKSGLPSDRFSAERTGGSVSTLTIQRTQQEDSAVYLCASSLAMGQGASGNTIYFGEGSWLTVV.

The chain is built from TRBV6-5 and TRBJ2-7, with TRBD1 identical over 11 bases. This CDR3 has 15 amino acids. Germline CDR1 MNHEY, CDR2 SVGAGI. The junction had 6 bases not matched to a gene; V was cut back by 6 bases and J by 2 bases. CDR3 region: CASRSSGQGAYEQYF. CDR3 in DNA: TGTGCCAGCAGAAGCTCGGGACAGGGGGCCTACGAGCAGTACTTC.

The chain employs TRBV10-3 and TRBJ1-6, with TRBD1 matching 7 bases. Germline CDR1 reads ENHRY; CDR2 reads SYGVKD. The V and J ends lost 7 bases and 7 bases, in that order; junction bases with no gene match: 13. The CDR3 extends over 16 amino acids. The CDR3 DNA follows: TGTGCCATCATCCCAGACAGGGTTGGAGGAAATTCACCCCTCCACTTT. This codes for CAIIPDRVGGNSPLHF.